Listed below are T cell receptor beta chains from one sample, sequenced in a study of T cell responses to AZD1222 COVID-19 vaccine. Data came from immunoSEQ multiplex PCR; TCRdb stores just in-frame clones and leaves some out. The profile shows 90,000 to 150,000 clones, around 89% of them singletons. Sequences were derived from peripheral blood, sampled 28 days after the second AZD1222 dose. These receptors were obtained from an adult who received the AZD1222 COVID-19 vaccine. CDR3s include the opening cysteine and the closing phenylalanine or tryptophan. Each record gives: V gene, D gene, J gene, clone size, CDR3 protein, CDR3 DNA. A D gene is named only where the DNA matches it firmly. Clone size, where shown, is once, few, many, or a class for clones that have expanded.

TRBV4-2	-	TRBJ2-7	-	CASSQDWGAGGITEQYF	TGTGCCAGCAGCCAAGATTGGGGCGCAGGGGGGATTACAGAGCAGTACTTC
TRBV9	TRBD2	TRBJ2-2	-	CASSAGTSGNTGELFF	TGTGCCAGCAGCGCTGGGACTAGCGGAAACACCGGGGAGCTGTTTTTT
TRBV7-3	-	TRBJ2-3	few	CASSEQGTGTDTQYF	TGTGCCAGCAGCGAACAGGGAACGGGCACAGATACGCAGTATTTT
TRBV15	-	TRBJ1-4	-	CATSRDRPGGNKKLFF	TGTGCCACCAGCAGAGATCGACCGGGGGGGAATAAAAAACTGTTTTTT
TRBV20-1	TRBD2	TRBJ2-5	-	CSASLAGQETQYF	TGCAGTGCTAGTCTAGCGGGCCAAGAGACCCAGTACTTC
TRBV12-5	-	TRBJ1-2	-	CASGLVYGAGYTF	TGTGCTAGTGGTTTGGTATATGGCGCGGGCTACACCTTC
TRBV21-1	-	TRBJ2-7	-	CASSKRFYEQYF	TGTGCCAGCAGCAAAAGATTCTACGAGCAGTACTTC
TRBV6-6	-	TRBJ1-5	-	CASSLRGGNQPQHF	TGTGCCAGCAGTCTAAGGGGTGGCAATCAGCCCCAGCATTTT
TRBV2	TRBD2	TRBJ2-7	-	CASRVDTSGTSYEQYF	TGTGCCAGCAGGGTGGACACTAGCGGAACGTCCTACGAGCAGTACTTC
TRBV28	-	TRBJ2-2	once	CASSLSGTGRAGELFF	TGTGCCAGCAGTTTATCGGGAACGGGACGGGCCGGGGAGCTGTTTTTT